The 3 T cell receptor beta chains presented below share a single source sample, sequenced in a study of tumor-infiltrating lymphocytes in primary liver carcinoma. Taking roughly 20-34 mg of unsorted bulk tissue, the authors co-extracted RNA and DNA. Total RNA amounting to 500 ng was the source from which TCR beta cDNA was made with a constant-region primer. Amplification in three nested multiplex PCR rounds with slightly modified ARM-PCR gave rise to TCR beta libraries. It was with TRBV1-TRBV30 forward primers and a C-beta reverse primer that the first two PCR rounds were run, at approximately 9 cycles each. TCRdb processed the multiplex PCR reads anew with MiXCR; each CDR3 protein has one entry. The sample holds just under 45,000 distinct CDR3 sequences, about three quarters seen once. Material for sequencing was liver tumor tissue from sampling region 2. Subset described: tumor region T2, inferior pole. These receptors originate from a man aged 35 to 55 with primary liver carcinoma and hepatitis B virus infection.

Concerning this clonotype itself: The CDR3 does not end in the conserved phenylalanine or tryptophan, so this is likely a read error. The V and J genes are TRBV30 and TRBJ1-1, with a possible D match to TRBD1 (5 bases). The CDR3 contains 13 residues. Germline V gene sequence: CDR1 GTSNPN, CDR2 SVGIG (reference sequence). V gave up 8 bases and J gave up 5 bases, with 18 bases separating them. DNA for the CDR3: TGTGCCCGGGGCCTCTTCGAGGGGACTGAAGCTTTCCTT. It yields the protein CARGLFEGTEAFL.

Concerning this clonotype: A much larger clone lies a single base off, so this may be a read error. The CDR3 carries no conserved terminal phenylalanine or tryptophan, so it likely arises from a read error. The V gene is TRBV19, the J gene TRBJ2-7, with TRBD2 matching 8 bases. Germline CDR1 and CDR2: LNHDA and SQIVND (reference sequence). V shed 5 bases, J shed 6 bases, and the junction held 12 bases outside the gene matches. This CDR3 spans 15 amino acids. CDR3 coding DNA: TGTGCCAGTAGTTCCGGTGGGACTAGTATTTTCGAGCAGTACCTC. This sequence encodes CASSSGGTSIFEQYL.

Turning to this clonotype: Without the conserved terminal phenylalanine or tryptophan, this CDR3 likely stems from a read error. CDR3 nucleotides: TGCGCCAGCAGCTCCAACAGGGGCGAGCAGTTCTCC. Translated, it gives CASSSNRGEQFS. The V and J genes are TRBV5-1 and TRBJ2-1, with 7 bases that match TRBD1. The J segment lost 10 bases and the V segment lost 3 bases, leaving 4 bases of the junction unmatched. CDR1 and CDR2 (germline): SGHRS, YFSETQ. The CDR3 sequence is 12 residues long.